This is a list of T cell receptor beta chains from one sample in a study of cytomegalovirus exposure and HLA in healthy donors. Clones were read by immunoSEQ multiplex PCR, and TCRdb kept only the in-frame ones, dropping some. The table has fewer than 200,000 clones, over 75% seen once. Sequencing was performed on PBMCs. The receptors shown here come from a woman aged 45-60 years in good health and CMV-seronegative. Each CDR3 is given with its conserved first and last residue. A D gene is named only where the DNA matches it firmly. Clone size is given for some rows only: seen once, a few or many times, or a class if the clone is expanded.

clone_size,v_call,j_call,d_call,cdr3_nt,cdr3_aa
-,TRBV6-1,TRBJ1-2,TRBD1,TGTGCCAGCAGGGCTCGGACAGGGGACGGCTACACCTTC,CASRARTGDGYTF
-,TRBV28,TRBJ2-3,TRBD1,TGTGCCAGCAGTATCCGGGACAGGTACACAGATACGCAGTATTTT,CASSIRDRYTDTQYF
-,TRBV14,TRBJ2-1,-,TGTGCCAGCAGCCCGCGAGGTGGTGTCTCCTACAATGAGCAGTTCTTC,CASSPRGGVSYNEQFF
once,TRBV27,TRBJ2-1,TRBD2,TGTGCCAGCAGATTAGCGGGGGGGAATAACAATGAGCAGTTCTTC,CASRLAGGNNNEQFF
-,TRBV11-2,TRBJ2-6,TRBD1,TGTGCCAGCAGCTTGGACAGGGGGGTCGGGGCCAACGTCCTGACTTTC,CASSLDRGVGANVLTF
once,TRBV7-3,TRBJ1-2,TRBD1,TGTGCCAGCAGCTTAAATCCTCGGGGACAGGGAAAGAGAGGCTACACCTTC,CASSLNPRGQGKRGYTF
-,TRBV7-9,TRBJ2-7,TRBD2,TGTGCCAGCAGCTTAAGGGCTAGCGGCTACGAGCAGTACTTC,CASSLRASGYEQYF
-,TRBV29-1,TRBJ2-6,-,TGCAGCGTTCAGATCTCTGGGGCCAACGTCCTGACTTTC,CSVQISGANVLTF
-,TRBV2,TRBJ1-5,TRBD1,TGTGCCAGCCAAGGGGGCGACTTCGATCAGCCCCAGCATTTT,CASQGGDFDQPQHF
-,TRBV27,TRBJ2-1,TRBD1,TGTGCCAGCAGTCTAAGACCGGGACAGGAGTTCTTC,CASSLRPGQEFF
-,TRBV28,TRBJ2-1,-,TGTGCCAGCAGGGTGGGGGCTGGCGGGAGAAGCTCCTACAATGAGCAGTTCTTC,CASRVGAGGRSSYNEQFF
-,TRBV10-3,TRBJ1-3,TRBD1,TGTGCCATCAGTGAGGGACAGGGGGTGAGAAACACCATATATTTT,CAISEGQGVRNTIYF
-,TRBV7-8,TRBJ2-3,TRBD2,TGTGCCAGCAGCTTATTGTCTAGCGGGGGTGTTTTTTTGACAGATACGCAGTATTTT,CASSLLSSGGVFLTDTQYF
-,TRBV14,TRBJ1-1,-,TGTGCCAGCAGCCAGGGACACACGCTAGTCGCTTTCTTT,CASSQGHTLVAFF
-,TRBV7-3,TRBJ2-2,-,TGTGCCAGCAGCTTACAAGCACCCGGACACGGGGAGCTGTTTTTT,CASSLQAPGHGELFF
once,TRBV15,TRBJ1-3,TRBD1,TGTGCCACCAGCAGATCCCCGGACAGGGCGAAGGGAAACACCATATATTTT,CATSRSPDRAKGNTIYF
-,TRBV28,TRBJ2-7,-,TGTGCCATCCAGGGTAATGTTTACGAGCAGTACTTC,CAIQGNVYEQYF
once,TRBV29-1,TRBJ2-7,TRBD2,TGCAGCGTTGAAGATCGCCGACTAGCTCACTACGAGCAGTACTTC,CSVEDRRLAHYEQYF
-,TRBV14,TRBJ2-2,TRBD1,TGTGCCAGCAGCCCTTTAGGACAGGTTGGCACCGGGGAGCTGTTTTTT,CASSPLGQVGTGELFF
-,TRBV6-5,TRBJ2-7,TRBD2,TGTGCCATCGGATATGGGCTAGCGGCGGGGGAGCAGTACTTC,CAIGYGLAAGEQYF
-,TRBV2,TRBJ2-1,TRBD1,TGTGCCAGCAGTGAAAGGACAGGGGAGGGTAGGAATGAGCAGTTCTTC,CASSERTGEGRNEQFF
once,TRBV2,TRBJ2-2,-,TGTGCCAGCAGTGAAGGAGCGGTACCTTCCGGGGAGCTGTTTTTT,CASSEGAVPSGELFF
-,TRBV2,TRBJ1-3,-,TGTGCCAGCGGTCGGCAGGGCGGTGGAAACACCATATATTTT,CASGRQGGGNTIYF
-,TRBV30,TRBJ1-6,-,TGTGCCTGGCGGCCAAAGGGGAATTCACCCCTCCACTTT,CAWRPKGNSPLHF
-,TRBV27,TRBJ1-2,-,TGTGCCAGCACTACCCAAGGGCGGGGTTTAGGCTATGGCTACACCTTC,CASTTQGRGLGYGYTF
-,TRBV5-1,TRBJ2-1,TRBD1,TGCGCCAGCAGCCAGGGGGATCTGATTAATGAGCAGTTCTTC,CASSQGDLINEQFF
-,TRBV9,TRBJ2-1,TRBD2,TGTGCCAGCAGCTCTCGCTTACTAGCGGGAACTCCCTCTATGCAATTCTTC,CASSSRLLAGTPSMQFF
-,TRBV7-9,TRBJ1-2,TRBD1,TGTGCCAGCAGCCCTGGGACAGGGGACCATGGCTACACCTTC,CASSPGTGDHGYTF
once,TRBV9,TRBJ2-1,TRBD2,TGTGCCAGCAGCGTAGGGGGTAGCGGGGGGGGATACAATGAGCAGTTCTTC,CASSVGGSGGGYNEQFF
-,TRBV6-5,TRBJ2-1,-,TGTGCCAGCAGTGCTAACAGGGTTGAGCAGTTCTTC,CASSANRVEQFF